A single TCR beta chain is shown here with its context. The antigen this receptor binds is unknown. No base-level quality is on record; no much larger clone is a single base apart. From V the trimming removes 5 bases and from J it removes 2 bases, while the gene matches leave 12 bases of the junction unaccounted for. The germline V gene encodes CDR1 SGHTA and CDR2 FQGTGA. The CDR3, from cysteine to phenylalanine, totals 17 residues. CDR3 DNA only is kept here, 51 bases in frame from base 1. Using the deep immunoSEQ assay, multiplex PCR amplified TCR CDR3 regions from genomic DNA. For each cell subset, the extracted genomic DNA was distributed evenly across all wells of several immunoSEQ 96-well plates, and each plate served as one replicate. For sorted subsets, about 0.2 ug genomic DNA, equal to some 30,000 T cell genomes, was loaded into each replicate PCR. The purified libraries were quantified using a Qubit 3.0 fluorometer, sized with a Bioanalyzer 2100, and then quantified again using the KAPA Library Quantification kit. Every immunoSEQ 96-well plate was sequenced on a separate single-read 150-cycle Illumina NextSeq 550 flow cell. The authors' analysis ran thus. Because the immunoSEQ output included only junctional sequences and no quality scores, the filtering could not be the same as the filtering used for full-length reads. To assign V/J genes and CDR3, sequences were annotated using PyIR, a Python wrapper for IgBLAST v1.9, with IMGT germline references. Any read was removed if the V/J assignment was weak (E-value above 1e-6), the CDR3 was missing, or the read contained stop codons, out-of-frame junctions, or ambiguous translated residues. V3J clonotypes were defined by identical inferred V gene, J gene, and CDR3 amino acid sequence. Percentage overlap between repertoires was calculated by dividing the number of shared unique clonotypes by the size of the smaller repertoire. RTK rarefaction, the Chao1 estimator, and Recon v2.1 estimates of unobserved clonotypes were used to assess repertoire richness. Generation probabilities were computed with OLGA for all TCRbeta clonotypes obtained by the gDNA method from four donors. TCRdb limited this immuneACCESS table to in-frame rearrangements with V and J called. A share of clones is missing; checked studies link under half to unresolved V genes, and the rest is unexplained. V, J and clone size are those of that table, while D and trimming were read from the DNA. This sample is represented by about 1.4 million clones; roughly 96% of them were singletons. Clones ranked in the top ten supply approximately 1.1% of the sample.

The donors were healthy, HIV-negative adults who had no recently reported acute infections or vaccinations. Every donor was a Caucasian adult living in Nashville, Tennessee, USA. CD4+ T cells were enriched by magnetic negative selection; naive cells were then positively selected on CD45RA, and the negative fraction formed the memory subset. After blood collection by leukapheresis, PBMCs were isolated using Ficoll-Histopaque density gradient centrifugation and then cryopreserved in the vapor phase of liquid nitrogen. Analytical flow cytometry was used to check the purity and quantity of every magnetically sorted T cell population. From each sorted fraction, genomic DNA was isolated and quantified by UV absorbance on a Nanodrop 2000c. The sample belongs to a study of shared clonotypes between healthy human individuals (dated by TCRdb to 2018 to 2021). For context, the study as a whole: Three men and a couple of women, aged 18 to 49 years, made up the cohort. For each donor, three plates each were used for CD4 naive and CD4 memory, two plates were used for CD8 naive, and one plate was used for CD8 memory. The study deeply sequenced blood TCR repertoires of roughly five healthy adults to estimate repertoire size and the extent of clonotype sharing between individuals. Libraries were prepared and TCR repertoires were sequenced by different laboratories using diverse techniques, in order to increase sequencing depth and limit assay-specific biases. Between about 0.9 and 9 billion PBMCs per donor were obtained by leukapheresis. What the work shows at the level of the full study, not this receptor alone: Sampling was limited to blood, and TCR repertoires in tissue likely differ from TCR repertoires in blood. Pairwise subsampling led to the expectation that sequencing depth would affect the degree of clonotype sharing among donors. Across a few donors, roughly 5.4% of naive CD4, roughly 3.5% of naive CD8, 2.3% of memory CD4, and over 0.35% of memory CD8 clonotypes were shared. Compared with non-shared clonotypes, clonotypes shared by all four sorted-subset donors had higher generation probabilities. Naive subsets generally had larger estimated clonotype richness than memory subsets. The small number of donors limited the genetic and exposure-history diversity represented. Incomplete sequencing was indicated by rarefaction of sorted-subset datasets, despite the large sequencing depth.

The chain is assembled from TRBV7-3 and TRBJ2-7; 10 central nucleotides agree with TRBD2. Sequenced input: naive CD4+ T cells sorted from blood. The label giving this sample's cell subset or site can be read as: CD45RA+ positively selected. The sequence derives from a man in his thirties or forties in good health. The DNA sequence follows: TGTGCCAGCAGCCTACAAGGTACCGGGACTAGCGCCTACGAGCAGTACTTC. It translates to CASSLQGTGTSAYEQYF. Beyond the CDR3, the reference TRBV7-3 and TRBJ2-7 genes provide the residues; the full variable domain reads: GAGVSQTPSNKVTEKGKYVELRCDPISGHTALYWYRQSLGQGPEFLIYFQGTGAADDSGLPNDRFFAVRPEGSVSTLKIQRTERGDSAVYLCASSLQGTGTSAYEQYFGPGTRLTVT.